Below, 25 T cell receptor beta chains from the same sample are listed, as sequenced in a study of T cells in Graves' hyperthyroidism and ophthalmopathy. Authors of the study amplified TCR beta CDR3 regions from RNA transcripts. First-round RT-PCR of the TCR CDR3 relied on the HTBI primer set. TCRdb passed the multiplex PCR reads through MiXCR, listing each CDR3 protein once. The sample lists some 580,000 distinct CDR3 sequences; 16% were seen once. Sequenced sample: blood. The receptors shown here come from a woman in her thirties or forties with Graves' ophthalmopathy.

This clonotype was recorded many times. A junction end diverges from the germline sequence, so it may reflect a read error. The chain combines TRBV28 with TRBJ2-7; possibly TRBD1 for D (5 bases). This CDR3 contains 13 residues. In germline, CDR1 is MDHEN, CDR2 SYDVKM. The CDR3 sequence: CASTEGQSFEQYF. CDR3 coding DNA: TGTGCCAGCACCGAAGGACAATCCTTCGAGCAGTACTTC.

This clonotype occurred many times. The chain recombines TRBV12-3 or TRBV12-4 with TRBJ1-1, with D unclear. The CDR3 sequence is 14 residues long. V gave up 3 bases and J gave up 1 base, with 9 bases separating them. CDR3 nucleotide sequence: TGTGCCAGCAGTTTTGGATACCCGAACACTGAAGCTTTCTTT. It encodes CASSFGYPNTEAFF.

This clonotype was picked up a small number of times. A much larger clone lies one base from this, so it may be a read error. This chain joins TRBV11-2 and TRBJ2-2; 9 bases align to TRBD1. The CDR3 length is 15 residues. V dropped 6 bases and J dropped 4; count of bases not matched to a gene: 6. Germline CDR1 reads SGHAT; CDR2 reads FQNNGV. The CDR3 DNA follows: TGTGCCAGCAGGGTCCCGGGACAGGGCACCGGGGAGCTGTTTTTT. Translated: CASRVPGQGTGELFF.

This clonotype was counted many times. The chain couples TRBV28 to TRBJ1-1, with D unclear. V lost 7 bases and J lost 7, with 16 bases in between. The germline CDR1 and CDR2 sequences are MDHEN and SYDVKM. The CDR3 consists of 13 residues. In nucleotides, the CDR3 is TGTGCCAGCAAGGTAGAGGGAGGCGATGAAGCTTTCTTT. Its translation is CASKVEGGDEAFF.

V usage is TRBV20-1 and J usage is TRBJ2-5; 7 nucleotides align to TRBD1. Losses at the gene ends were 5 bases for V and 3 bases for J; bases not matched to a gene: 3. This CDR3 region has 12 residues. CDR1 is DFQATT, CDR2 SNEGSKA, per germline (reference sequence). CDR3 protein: CSAGTAEETQYF. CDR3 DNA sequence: TGCAGTGCTGGGACAGCCGAAGAGACCCAGTACTTC.

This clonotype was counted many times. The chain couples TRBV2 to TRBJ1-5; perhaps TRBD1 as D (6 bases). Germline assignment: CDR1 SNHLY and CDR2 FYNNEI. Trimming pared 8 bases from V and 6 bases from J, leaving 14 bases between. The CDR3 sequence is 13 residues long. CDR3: CASGLQGPQPQHF. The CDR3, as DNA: TGTGCCAGCGGCTTACAGGGTCCTCAGCCCCAGCATTTT.

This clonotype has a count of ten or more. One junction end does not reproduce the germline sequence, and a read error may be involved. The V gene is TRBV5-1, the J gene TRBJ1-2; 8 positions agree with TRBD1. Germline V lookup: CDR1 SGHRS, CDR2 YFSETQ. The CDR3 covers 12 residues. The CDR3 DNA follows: TGTGCCAGCTCATCGACAGGGGATGGCTACACCTTC. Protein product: CASSSTGDGYTF.

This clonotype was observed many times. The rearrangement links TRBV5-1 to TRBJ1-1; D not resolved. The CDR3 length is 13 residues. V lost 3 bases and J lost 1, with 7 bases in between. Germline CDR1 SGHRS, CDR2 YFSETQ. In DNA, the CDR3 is TGCGCCAGCAGCTGGTTGGGGAACACTGAAGCTTTCTTT. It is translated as CASSWLGNTEAFF.

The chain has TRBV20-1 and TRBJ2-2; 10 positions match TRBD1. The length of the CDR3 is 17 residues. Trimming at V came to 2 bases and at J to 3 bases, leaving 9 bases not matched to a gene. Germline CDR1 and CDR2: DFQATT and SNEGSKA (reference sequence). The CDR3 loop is CSARPRDRGFDTGELFF. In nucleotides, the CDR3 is TGCAGTGCTAGACCCCGGGACAGGGGTTTTGACACCGGGGAGCTGTTTTTT.

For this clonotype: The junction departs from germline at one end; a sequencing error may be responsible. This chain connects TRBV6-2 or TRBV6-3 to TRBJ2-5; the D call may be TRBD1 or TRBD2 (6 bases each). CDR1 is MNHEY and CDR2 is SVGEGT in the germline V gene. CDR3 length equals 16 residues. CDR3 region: CASSYGVRGRPETQCF. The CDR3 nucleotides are TGTGCCAGCAGTTACGGAGTCCGGGGGCGGCCGGAGACCCAGTGCTTC.

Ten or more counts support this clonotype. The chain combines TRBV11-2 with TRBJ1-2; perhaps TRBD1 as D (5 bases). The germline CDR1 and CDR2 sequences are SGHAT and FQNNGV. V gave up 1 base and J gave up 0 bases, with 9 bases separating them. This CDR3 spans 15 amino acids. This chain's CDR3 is CASSLGQPSNYGYTF. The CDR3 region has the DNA TGTGCCAGCAGCTTAGGACAGCCCTCTAACTATGGCTACACCTTC.

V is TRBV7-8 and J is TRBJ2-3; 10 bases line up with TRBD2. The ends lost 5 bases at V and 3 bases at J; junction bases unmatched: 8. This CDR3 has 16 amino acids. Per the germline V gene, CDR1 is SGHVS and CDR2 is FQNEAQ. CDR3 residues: CASSLTAGGYTDTQYF. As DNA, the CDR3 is TGTGCCAGCAGCCTCACAGCGGGGGGGTATACAGATACGCAGTATTTT. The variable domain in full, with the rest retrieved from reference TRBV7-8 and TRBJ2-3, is GAGVSQSPRYKVAKRGQDVALRCDPISGHVSLFWYQQALGQGPEFLTYFQNEAQLDKSGLPSDRFFAERPEGSVSTLKIQRTQQEDSAVYLCASSLTAGGYTDTQYFGPGTRLTVL.

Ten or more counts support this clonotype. Written as DNA, the CDR3 is TGTGCCAGCAGCTCCTTGAAGGGAGCGACAGATACGCAGTATTTT. Amino acid sequence: CASSSLKGATDTQYF. The rearrangement uses TRBV7-2 and TRBJ2-3; possibly TRBD2 for D (5 bases). There are 15 residues in the CDR3. The V and J ends lost 4 bases and 3 bases respectively, with 14 bases between them. CDR1 is SGHTA, CDR2 FQGNSA, per germline.

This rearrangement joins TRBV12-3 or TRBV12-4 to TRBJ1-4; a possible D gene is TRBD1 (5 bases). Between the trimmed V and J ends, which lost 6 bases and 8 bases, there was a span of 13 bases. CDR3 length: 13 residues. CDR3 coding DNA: TGTGCCAGCAGAACGACAGTGGGAGAAAAACTGTTTTTT. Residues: CASRTTVGEKLFF.

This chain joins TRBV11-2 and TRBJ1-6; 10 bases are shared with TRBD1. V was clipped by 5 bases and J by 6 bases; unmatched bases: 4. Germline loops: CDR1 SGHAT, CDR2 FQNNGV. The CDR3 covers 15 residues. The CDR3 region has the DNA TGTGCCAGCAGCCGACAGGGGGCTTCTAATTCACCCCTCCACTTT. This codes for CASSRQGASNSPLHF.

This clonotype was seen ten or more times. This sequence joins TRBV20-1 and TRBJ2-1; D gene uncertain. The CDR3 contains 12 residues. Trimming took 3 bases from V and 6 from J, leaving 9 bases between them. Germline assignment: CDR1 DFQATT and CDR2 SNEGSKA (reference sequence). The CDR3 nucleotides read TGCAGTGCTAGGGGGATTCTCAATGAGCAGTTCTTC. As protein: CSARGILNEQFF.

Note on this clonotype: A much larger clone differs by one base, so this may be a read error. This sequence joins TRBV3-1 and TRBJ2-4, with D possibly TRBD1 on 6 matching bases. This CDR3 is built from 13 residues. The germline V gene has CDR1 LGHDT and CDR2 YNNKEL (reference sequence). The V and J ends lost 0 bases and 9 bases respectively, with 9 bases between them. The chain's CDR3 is CASSQEGHGIQYF. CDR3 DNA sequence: TGTGCCAGCAGCCAAGAGGGACACGGCATTCAGTACTTC.

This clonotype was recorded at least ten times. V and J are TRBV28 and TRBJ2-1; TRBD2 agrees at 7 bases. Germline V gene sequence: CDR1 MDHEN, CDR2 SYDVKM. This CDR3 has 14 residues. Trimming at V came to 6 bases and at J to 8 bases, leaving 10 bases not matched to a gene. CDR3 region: CASSSGGRDYEQFF. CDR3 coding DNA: TGTGCCAGCAGCTCGGGCGGGAGAGACTATGAGCAGTTCTTC.

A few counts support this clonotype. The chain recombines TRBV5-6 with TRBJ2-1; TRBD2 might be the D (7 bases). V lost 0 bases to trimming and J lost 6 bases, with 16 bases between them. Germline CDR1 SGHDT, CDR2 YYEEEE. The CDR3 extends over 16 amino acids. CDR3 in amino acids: CASSLDLQAGANEQFF. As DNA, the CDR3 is TGTGCCAGCAGCTTGGATTTACAGGCGGGGGCCAATGAGCAGTTCTTC.

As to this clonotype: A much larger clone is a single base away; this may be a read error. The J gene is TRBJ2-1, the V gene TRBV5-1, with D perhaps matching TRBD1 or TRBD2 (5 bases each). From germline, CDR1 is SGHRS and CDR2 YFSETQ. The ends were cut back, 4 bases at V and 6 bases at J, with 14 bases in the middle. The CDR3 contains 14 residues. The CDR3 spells CASSGRDELNEQFF. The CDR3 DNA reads TGCGCCAGCAGCGGCAGGGACGAACTCAATGAGCAGTTCTTC.

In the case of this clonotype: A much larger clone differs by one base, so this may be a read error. CDR3 protein: CASSLSGTAGSYEQFF. The CDR3, as DNA: TGTGCCAGCAGTCTCTCCGGGACAGCGGGCTCCTACGAGCAGTTCTTC. The chain uses TRBV28 and TRBJ2-7; TRBD1 might be the D (7 bases). TRBJ2-1 explains the end of the DNA better; the J call may be wrong. This CDR3 spans 16 amino acids. CDR1 is MDHEN, CDR2 SYDVKM, per germline.

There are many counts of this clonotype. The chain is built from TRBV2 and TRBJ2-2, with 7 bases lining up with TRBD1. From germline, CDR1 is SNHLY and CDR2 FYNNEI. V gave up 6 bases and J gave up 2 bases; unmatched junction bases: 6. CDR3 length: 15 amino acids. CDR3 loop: CASRTDRDNTGELFF. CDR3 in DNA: TGTGCCAGCAGGACTGACAGGGACAACACCGGGGAGCTGTTTTTT.

The CDR3: CASSLGLAGGPYNEQFF. CDR3 nucleotide sequence: TGTGCCAGCAGCCTGGGACTAGCGGGAGGGCCATACAATGAGCAGTTCTTC. The chain carries TRBV4-2 and TRBJ2-1; 16 nucleotides align to TRBD2. CDR3 length: 17 residues. Trimming at V came to 4 bases and at J to 4 bases, leaving 4 bases not matched to a gene. The germline gives CDR1 LGHNA, CDR2 YNFKEQ.

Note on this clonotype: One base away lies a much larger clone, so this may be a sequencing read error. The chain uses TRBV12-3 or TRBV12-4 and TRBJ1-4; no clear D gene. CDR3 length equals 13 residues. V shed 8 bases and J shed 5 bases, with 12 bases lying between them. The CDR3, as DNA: TGTGCCAGCGGCTCCTCTCTAAATGAAAAACTGTTTTTT. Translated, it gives CASGSSLNEKLFF.

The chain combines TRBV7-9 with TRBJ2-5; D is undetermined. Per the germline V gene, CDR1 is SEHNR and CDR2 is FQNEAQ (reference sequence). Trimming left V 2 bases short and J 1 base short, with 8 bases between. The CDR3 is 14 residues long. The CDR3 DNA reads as TGTGCCAGCAGCTTAATGACGGTCCAAGAGACCCAGTACTTC. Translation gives CASSLMTVQETQYF.